Each of the 15 T cell receptor beta chains below was sequenced from the same sample in a study of T cell clonotyping in hematopoietic cell transplantation. Clones were read by immunoSEQ multiplex PCR, and TCRdb kept only the in-frame ones, dropping some. The table includes over 25,000 clones, 70% to 85% detected once. Regarding time point: recipient sample about 28 days before transplant, after cytoreduction. The specimen comprised peripheral blood mononuclear cells, sampled before stem cell transplant. These receptors were obtained from a woman between 55 and 75 years old with acute myeloid leukemia. Some clones in this sample may be carry-over from other donors' samples.

The chain combines TRBV7-9 with TRBJ1-3, with D uncertain. The CDR3 has 13 amino acids. Trimming removed 11 bases at V and 0 bases at J, with 11 bases between. The germline CDR1 and CDR2 sequences are SEHNR and FQNEAQ (reference sequence). The CDR3, as DNA: TGTGCCCCCAGGCGCATCTCTGGAAACACCATATATTTT. Protein: CAPRRISGNTIYF.

The chain has TRBV11-2 and TRBJ1-2; D unresolved. V was trimmed by 0 bases and J by 8 bases, leaving 10 bases between them. This CDR3 is 13 amino acids long. Per the germline V gene, CDR1 is SGHAT and CDR2 is FQNNGV. The CDR3 region has the DNA TGTGCCAGCAGCTTAGACCGTGGTGACGGCTACACCTTC. As protein: CASSLDRGDGYTF.

The chain joins TRBV19 to TRBJ1-2; TRBD1 might be the D (6 bases). Between the trimmed V and J ends, which lost 5 bases and 2 bases, there was a span of 9 bases. The germline gives CDR1 LNHDA, CDR2 SQIVND (reference sequence). CDR3 size: 13 residues. Here the CDR3 reads CASSDGQNYGYTF. Written as DNA, the CDR3 is TGTGCCAGTAGTGACGGACAGAACTATGGCTACACCTTC.

As DNA, the CDR3 is TGTGCCAGTAGCCCAAGGGGGCGGGAGCAGTACTTC. This encodes CASSPRGREQYF. The V and J genes are TRBV19 and TRBJ2-7; 7 bases are a match to TRBD1. The CDR3 length is 12 residues. Germline CDR1 LNHDA, CDR2 SQIVND (reference sequence). V was clipped by 6 bases and J by 7 bases; unmatched bases: 6.

V and J are TRBV19 and TRBJ2-2, with 11 bases lining up with TRBD1. Germline V gene sequence: CDR1 LNHDA, CDR2 SQIVND (reference sequence). V lost 6 bases, J lost 1 base, and 1 base stayed unmatched. This CDR3 is built from 15 residues. The CDR3 spells CASRDRGRNTGELFF. The CDR3, as DNA: TGTGCCAGTAGGGACAGGGGGCGGAACACCGGGGAGCTGTTTTTT.

The chain is built from TRBV19 and TRBJ1-2; tentatively, D is TRBD1 (5 bases). V lost 4 bases, J lost 3 bases, and 6 bases lay in between. There are 12 residues in the CDR3. Looked up from germline, CDR1 is LNHDA and CDR2 is SQIVND (reference sequence). The DNA of the CDR3 is TGTGCCAGTAGTACGGGGGACTATGGCTACACCTTC. It translates to CASSTGDYGYTF.

In DNA form, the CDR3 reads TGCAGCGTTCTCTCATTTGGACGGGGAAACTATGGCTACACCTTC. Encoded protein: CSVLSFGRGNYGYTF. The J gene is TRBJ1-2, the V gene TRBV29-1; D not resolved. This CDR3 has 15 residues. Germline-derived CDR1 and CDR2 are SQVTM and ANQGSEA. V lost 5 bases and J 2 bases, leaving 18 bases between the germline ends.

This rearrangement joins TRBV2 to TRBJ2-3, with 8 nucleotides matching TRBD2. CDR1 is SNHLY and CDR2 is FYNNEI in the germline V gene. J lost 3 bases, V lost 0 bases, and 11 bases had no gene match. CDR3 size: 18 residues. The DNA for the CDR3 is TGTGCCAGCAGTGAAGCGCTTCTGGCGGGGGGAAAGACAGATACGCAGTATTTT. This sequence encodes CASSEALLAGGKTDTQYF.

V and J are TRBV6-5 and TRBJ2-1; maybe TRBD2 (5 bases). V gave up 1 base and J gave up 6 bases, with 10 bases separating them. Germline lookup yields CDR1 MNHEY and CDR2 SVGAGI. CDR3 length: 14 amino acids. The CDR3 reads CASSYLDEGNEQFF. CDR3 bases: TGTGCCAGCAGTTACTTGGATGAGGGCAATGAGCAGTTCTTC.

Turning to this clone: No DNA is shown, since the ends of the CDR3 on it are uncertain; the CDR3 is the one TCRdb lists. The chain couples TRBV9 to TRBJ2-5; the table assigns TRBD2, which was not confirmed against the DNA. Ends included, the CDR3 has 13 residues. The germline CDR1 and CDR2 sequences are SGDLS and YYNGEE. The CDR3 spells CASSTSGSETQYF.

This chain uses TRBV25-1 with TRBJ1-5; D is perhaps TRBD1 (5 bases). Per the germline V gene, CDR1 is MGHDK and CDR2 is SYGVNS. V gave up 7 bases and J gave up 3 bases, with 13 bases separating them. The CDR3 is 14 residues long. The DNA of the CDR3 is TGTGCCAGCACCGGGGCAGGTGACAATCAGCCCCAGCATTTT. Protein product: CASTGAGDNQPQHF.

This chain links TRBV7-9 with TRBJ1-5, with D tentatively TRBD1 (5 bases). In germline, CDR1 is SEHNR, CDR2 FQNEAQ (reference sequence). The V and J ends lost 1 base and 6 bases respectively, with 16 bases between them. The CDR3 totals 16 residues. The CDR3 region has the DNA TGTGCCAGCAGCTTAGGTCTTGGCCAGGGCTCTCAGCCCCAGCATTTT. Translation: CASSLGLGQGSQPQHF.

The rearrangement uses TRBV9 and TRBJ2-2; no clear D gene. Germline CDR1 reads SGDLS; CDR2 reads YYNGEE. The V and J ends lost 1 base and 6 bases respectively, with 7 bases between them. This CDR3 is 13 amino acids long. The CDR3 sequence: CASSVLSSGELFF. As DNA, the CDR3 is TGTGCCAGCAGCGTATTGAGTTCCGGGGAGCTGTTTTTT.

This chain joins TRBV28 and TRBJ2-7; TRBD2 agrees at 12 bases. This CDR3 region has 15 residues. V dropped 6 bases and J dropped 0; count of bases not matched to a gene: 3. CDR1 is MDHEN, CDR2 SYDVKM, per germline. The CDR3: CASSPTSGSSYEQYF. The DNA for the CDR3 is TGTGCCAGCAGCCCGACTAGCGGGAGCTCCTACGAGCAGTACTTC.

The chain uses TRBV4-1 and TRBJ2-2; D possibly matches TRBD1 or TRBD2 (6 bases each). The CDR3 consists of 17 residues. V dropped 0 bases and J dropped 4 bases, with 15 bases sitting between them. CDR1 is MGHRA, CDR2 YSYEKL, per germline. CDR3 sequence (DNA): TGCGCCAGCAGCCAAGATGGGGGGACAAGGGGCACCGGGGAGCTGTTTTTT. Protein: CASSQDGGTRGTGELFF.